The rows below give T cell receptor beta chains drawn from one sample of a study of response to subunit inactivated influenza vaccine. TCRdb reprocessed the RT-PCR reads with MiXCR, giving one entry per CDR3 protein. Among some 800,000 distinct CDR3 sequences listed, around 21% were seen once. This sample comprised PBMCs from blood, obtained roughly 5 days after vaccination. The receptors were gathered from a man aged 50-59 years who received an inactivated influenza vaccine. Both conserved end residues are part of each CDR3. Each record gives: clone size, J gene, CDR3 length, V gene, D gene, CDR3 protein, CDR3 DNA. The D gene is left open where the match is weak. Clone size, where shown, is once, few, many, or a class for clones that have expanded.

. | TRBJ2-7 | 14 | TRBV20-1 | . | CSANRPRGTYEQYF | TGCAGTGCTAACCGACCCAGAGGTACCTACGAGCAGTACTTC
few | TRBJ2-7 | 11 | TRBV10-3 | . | CAISENHEQYF | TGTGCCATCAGTGAGAACCACGAGCAGTACTTC
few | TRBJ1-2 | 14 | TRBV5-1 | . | CASSLAQTNYGYTF | TGCGCCAGCAGCTTAGCGCAGACTAACTATGGCTACACCTTC
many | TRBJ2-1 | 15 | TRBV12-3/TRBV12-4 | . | CASSLGAGEYNEQFF | TGTGCCAGCAGTTTAGGGGCAGGGGAATACAATGAGCAGTTCTTC
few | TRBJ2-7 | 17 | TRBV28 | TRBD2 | CASSSGTSGRWAYEQYF | TGTGCCAGCAGCTCCGGGACTAGCGGGAGATGGGCCTACGAGCAGTACTTC
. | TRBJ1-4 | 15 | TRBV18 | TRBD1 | CASSPHRGLSEKLFF | TGTGCCAGCTCACCACACAGGGGGTTGAGTGAAAAACTGTTTTTT
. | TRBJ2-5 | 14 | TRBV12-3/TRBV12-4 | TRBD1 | CASSLDRVWETQYF | TGTGCCAGCAGTCTAGACAGGGTCTGGGAGACCCAGTACTTC
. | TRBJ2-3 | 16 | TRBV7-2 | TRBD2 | CASSLVFTSGEDTQYF | TGTGCCAGCAGCTTGGTTTTTACTAGCGGTGAGGATACGCAGTATTTT
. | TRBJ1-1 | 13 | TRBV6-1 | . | CASSAGRNTEAFF | TGTGCCAGCAGTGCTGGACGGAACACTGAAGCTTTCTTT
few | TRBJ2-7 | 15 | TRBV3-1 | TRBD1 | CASSQPGTGLYEQYF | TGTGCCAGCAGCCAACCCGGGACAGGGCTCTACGAGCAGTACTTC
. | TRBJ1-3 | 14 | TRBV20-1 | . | CSAIWGGTGNTIYF | TGCAGTGCTATTTGGGGAGGTACTGGAAACACCATATATTTT
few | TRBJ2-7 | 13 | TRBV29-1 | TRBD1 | CSVGGTGPYEQYF | TGCAGCGTTGGGGGGACAGGGCCCTACGAGCAGTACTTC
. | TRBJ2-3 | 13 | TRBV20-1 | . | CSARERRTDTQYF | TGCAGTGCTAGGGAGAGGAGGACAGATACGCAGTATTTT
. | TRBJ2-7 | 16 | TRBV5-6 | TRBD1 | CASSSPIRDRSYEQYF | TGTGCCAGCAGCTCCCCAATCCGGGACAGGAGCTACGAGCAGTACTTC
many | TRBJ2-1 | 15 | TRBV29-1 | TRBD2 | CSVEGASGGANEQFF | TGCAGCGTTGAAGGGGCCAGCGGGGGGGCCAATGAGCAGTTCTTC
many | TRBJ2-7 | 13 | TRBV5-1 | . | CASSLDSTYEQYF | TGTGCCAGCAGTTTAGACAGCACCTACGAGCAGTACTTC
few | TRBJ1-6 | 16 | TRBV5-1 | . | CASSLEGRGNNSPLHF | TGCGCCAGCAGCCTTGAGGGGCGGGGTAATAATTCACCCCTCCACTTT
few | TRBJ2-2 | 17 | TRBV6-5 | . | CASSYSNVGINTGELFF | TGTGCCAGCAGTTACTCGAACGTGGGAATTAACACCGGGGAGCTGTTTTTT
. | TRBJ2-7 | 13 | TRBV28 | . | CAIRGGSFYEQYF | TGTGCCATCCGAGGGGGGAGTTTCTACGAGCAGTACTTC
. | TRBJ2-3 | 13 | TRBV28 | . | CAWKRALTDTQYF | TGTGCCTGGAAGAGGGCGCTTACAGATACGCAGTATTTT
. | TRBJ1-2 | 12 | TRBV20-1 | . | CSAKNIRDGYTF | TGCAGTGCTAAGAACATTCGAGATGGCTACACCTTC
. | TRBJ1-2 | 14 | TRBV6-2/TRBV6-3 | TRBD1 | CASSRDRALYGYTF | TGTGCCAGCAGTCGGGACAGGGCGCTCTATGGCTACACCTTC
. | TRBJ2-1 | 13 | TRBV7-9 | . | CASSLSIAFGQFF | TGTGCCAGCAGCTTAAGCATAGCCTTTGGGCAGTTCTTC
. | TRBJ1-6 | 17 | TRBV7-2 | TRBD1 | CASSSTLRTGYNSPLHF | TGTGCCAGCAGCTCTACATTGCGGACAGGGTATAATTCACCCCTCCACTTT
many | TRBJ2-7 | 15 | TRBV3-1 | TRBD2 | CASRLTSGSTYEQYF | TGTGCCAGCAGACTCACTAGCGGGAGTACCTACGAGCAGTACTTC
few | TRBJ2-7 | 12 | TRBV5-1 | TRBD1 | CASSRDRFEQYF | TGCGCCAGCAGCAGGGACAGGTTCGAGCAGTACTTC
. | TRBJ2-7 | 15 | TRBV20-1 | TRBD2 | CSASKGTSGFYEQYF | TGCAGTGCTAGTAAAGGGACTAGCGGATTCTACGAGCAGTACTTC
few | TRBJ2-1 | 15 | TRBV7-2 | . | CASSLDGATYNEQFF | TGTGCCAGCAGCTTAGACGGGGCTACCTACAATGAGCAGTTCTTC
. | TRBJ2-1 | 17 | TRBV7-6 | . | CASSPSVGGVPYNEQFF | TGTGCCAGCAGCCCCTCAGTGGGCGGGGTCCCCTACAATGAGCAGTTCTTC
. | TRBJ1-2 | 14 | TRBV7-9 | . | CASSLDVNNYGYTF | TGTGCCAGCAGCTTAGACGTGAATAACTATGGCTACACCTTC
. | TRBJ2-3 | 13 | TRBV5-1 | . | CASSIVRTDTQYF | TGCGCCAGCAGCATAGTCAGGACAGATACGCAGTATTTT
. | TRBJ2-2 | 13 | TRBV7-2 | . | CASSLNAGGELFF | TGTGCCAGCAGCTTAAACGCGGGCGGGGAGCTGTTTTTT
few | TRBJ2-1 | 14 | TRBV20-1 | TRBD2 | CSAPDYRGGDEQFF | TGCAGTGCTCCGGACTACCGTGGGGGGGATGAGCAGTTCTTC
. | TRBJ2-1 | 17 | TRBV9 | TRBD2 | CASSVATSGSNGNEQFF | TGTGCCAGCAGCGTAGCTACTAGCGGGAGTAATGGGAATGAGCAGTTCTTC
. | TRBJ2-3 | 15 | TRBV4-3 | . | CASSQTRGSTDTQYF | TGCGCCAGCAGCCAAACCCGGGGGAGCACAGATACGCAGTATTTT
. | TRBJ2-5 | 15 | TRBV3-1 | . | CASSQVRTVQETQYF | TGTGCCAGCAGCCAAGTCCGGACAGTCCAAGAGACCCAGTACTTC
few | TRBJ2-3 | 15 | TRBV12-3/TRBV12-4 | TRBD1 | CASSPARTGSDTQYF | TGTGCCAGCAGTCCTGCACGGACAGGGTCAGATACGCAGTATTTT
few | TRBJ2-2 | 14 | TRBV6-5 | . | CASSYRLVSGELFF | TGTGCCAGCAGTTATCGTCTCGTCAGCGGGGAGCTGTTTTTT
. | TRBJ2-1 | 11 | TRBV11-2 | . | CASGQYNEQFF | TGTGCCAGTGGACAGTACAATGAGCAGTTCTTC
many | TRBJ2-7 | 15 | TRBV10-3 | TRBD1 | CAISAPGQGGYEQYF | TGTGCCATCAGCGCACCGGGACAGGGGGGATACGAGCAGTACTTC
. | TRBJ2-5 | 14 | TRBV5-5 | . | CASSWGAGQETQYF | TGTGCCAGCAGCTGGGGGGCCGGCCAAGAGACCCAGTACTTC